This TCR beta chain was documented in a study of T cell responses to AZD1222 COVID-19 vaccine. As concerns this clone: The antigen remains undetermined.

Study-wide points: Recipients of two AZD1222 doses showed rising Spike-specific TCR breadth and depth.

Using immunoSEQ multiplex PCR, the repertoire was profiled, and TCRdb retains in-frame clones only, with some absent. The top ten hold around 1.9% of the sample, which has some 150,000 clones, roughly 91% seen once. Germline V CDR1 and CDR2: SNHLY, FYNNEI. Trimming took 7 bases from V and 4 from J, leaving 8 bases between them. This CDR3 contains 12 residues. This sequence originates from an adult in good health. The sample was peripheral blood, taken on day 0 of AZD1222 vaccination. V is TRBV2 and J is TRBJ1-5; TRBD1 is a possible D gene (6 bases). In DNA, the CDR3 is TGTGCCAGCACAGGACAGAATCAGCCCCAGCATTTT. Residues: CASTGQNQPQHF.